Listed below are T cell receptor beta chains from one sample, sequenced in a study of cytomegalovirus exposure and HLA in healthy donors. The table came from immunoSEQ multiplex PCR; TCRdb's copy has only in-frame clones and leaves some out. The sample holds 100,000 to 150,000 clones, around 73% seen once. Sequences were obtained from PBMCs. The receptors were gathered from a human donor in good health. Both conserved end residues are part of each CDR3. The D gene is left open where the match is weak. Clone size appears in some rows only: once, few, many, or a class for an expanded clone.

d_call	v_call	j_call	clone_size	cdr3_aa	cdr3_nt
.	TRBV27	TRBJ1-5	.	CASRRDFRWHF	TGTGCCAGCAGACGGGACTTCCGGTGGCATTTT
TRBD2	TRBV28	TRBJ2-3	.	CASSERGGSSDTQYF	TGTGCCAGCAGCGAGCGGGGCGGCTCCTCGGATACGCAGTATTTT
.	TRBV7-8	TRBJ2-5	once	CASSLTVQTQYF	TGTGCCAGCAGCTTAACGGTCCAGACCCAGTACTTC
.	TRBV5-4	TRBJ2-3	few	CASSLDSSSTDTQYF	TGTGCCAGCAGCTTGGACAGCTCTAGCACAGATACGCAGTATTTT
TRBD1	TRBV7-2	TRBJ2-5	.	CASSLAGTGKRGTQYF	TGTGCCAGCAGCTTAGCGGGGACAGGGAAACGGGGGACCCAGTACTTC
.	TRBV5-5	TRBJ2-4	once	CASSPPGGPAKNIQYF	TGTGCCAGCAGCCCACCCGGGGGACCGGCCAAAAACATTCAGTACTTC
.	TRBV29-1	TRBJ1-1	.	CSVAMRGLNTEAFF	TGCAGCGTTGCGATGCGGGGGCTGAACACTGAAGCTTTCTTT
.	TRBV7-9	TRBJ1-4	.	CSSQRGSSNEKLFF	TGTTCCAGCCAGAGAGGGAGTTCTAATGAAAAACTGTTTTTT
.	TRBV19	TRBJ1-5	once	CASSIGGSDQPQHF	TGTGCCAGTAGTATAGGAGGGTCCGATCAGCCCCAGCATTTT
TRBD2	TRBV14	TRBJ2-5	.	CASSRSGLRGEQYF	TGTGCCAGCAGCCGTTCGGGCTTACGGGGGGAGCAGTACTTC
.	TRBV20-1	TRBJ2-7	few	CSAFEREQYF	TGCAGTGCCTTCGAGCGGGAGCAGTACTTC
TRBD1	TRBV5-4	TRBJ1-3	.	CASSHGPGQGLNTIYF	TGTGCCAGCAGCCATGGACCGGGACAGGGACTGAACACCATATATTTT
TRBD1	TRBV2	TRBJ2-1	few	CASSERDRGLDEQFF	TGTGCCAGCAGTGAAAGGGACAGGGGTTTGGATGAGCAGTTCTTC
.	TRBV4-2	TRBJ1-1	.	CASSQERGLGVNTEAFF	TGTGCCAGCAGCCAAGAGCGGGGATTAGGGGTGAACACTGAAGCTTTCTTT
TRBD2	TRBV6-4	TRBJ2-3	.	CASSVSVAGDEDTQYF	TGTGCCAGCAGTGTCTCGGTAGCGGGGGATGAAGATACGCAGTATTTT
.	TRBV11-1	TRBJ2-2	once	CASRGGQFYTGELFF	TGTGCCAGCAGGGGGGGACAGTTCTACACCGGGGAGCTGTTTTTT
TRBD2	TRBV27	TRBJ2-5	.	CASSARPVGTRFQETQYF	TGTGCCAGCAGTGCCAGGCCAGTTGGGACTAGATTTCAAGAGACCCAGTACTTC
.	TRBV5-1	TRBJ2-7	.	CASSSDIYEQYF	TGCGCCAGTAGCTCCGACATATACGAGCAGTACTTC
.	TRBV19	TRBJ2-7	few	CASSTSRGREQYF	TGTGCCAGTAGTACCTCAAGGGGCAGAGAGCAGTACTTC
TRBD1	TRBV28	TRBJ2-7	.	CASSPRDRAHEQYF	TGTGCCAGTAGTCCCCGGGACAGGGCCCACGAGCAGTACTTC
TRBD1	TRBV6-6	TRBJ1-4	.	CASSYIRGLNEKLFF	TGTGCCAGCAGTTACATAAGGGGGCTTAATGAAAAACTGTTTTTT
.	TRBV28	TRBJ2-7	.	CASGGLRGYEQYF	TGTGCCAGCGGAGGACTACGGGGTTACGAGCAGTACTTC
.	TRBV19	TRBJ1-5	.	CASSIGQGYQPQHF	TGTGCCAGTAGTATAGGTCAGGGGTATCAGCCCCAGCATTTT
.	TRBV7-2	TRBJ2-7	few	CASSPGYEQYF	TGTGCCAGCAGCCCAGGGTACGAGCAGTACTTC
.	TRBV7-2	TRBJ2-5	.	CASSPLGRGETQYF	TGTGCCAGCAGCCCACTGGGGCGGGGAGAGACCCAGTACTTC
.	TRBV25-1	TRBJ2-1	.	CASSRGGAGVTYNEQFF	TGTGCCAGCAGCCGAGGGGGGGCGGGAGTAACCTACAATGAGCAGTTCTTC
TRBD1	TRBV7-2	TRBJ2-7	.	CASSRDRPYEQYF	TGTGCCAGCAGCCGGGACAGACCATACGAGCAGTACTTC
TRBD2	TRBV7-3	TRBJ2-3	.	CASSLGTSGSTDTQYF	TGTGCCAGCAGCTTAGGCACTAGCGGGAGCACAGATACGCAGTATTTT
.	TRBV19	TRBJ2-7	.	CASGPGGPGYEQYF	TGTGCCAGTGGACCAGGGGGGCCGGGTTACGAGCAGTACTTC
TRBD1	TRBV4-3	TRBJ1-4	.	CASSQGDRDDEKLFF	TGCGCCAGCAGCCAGGGGGACAGGGATGATGAAAAACTGTTTTTT
TRBD2	TRBV20-1	TRBJ2-1	.	CSAQASGQFF	TGCAGTGCCCAGGCTAGCGGACAGTTCTTC
TRBD1	TRBV28	TRBJ1-2	.	CASSSFGVWDRGADGYTF	TGTGCCAGCAGTTCCTTTGGGGTCTGGGACAGGGGGGCAGACGGCTACACCTTC
.	TRBV6-1	TRBJ1-1	.	CASRITGISEAFF	TGTGCCAGCAGGATCACAGGGATTTCTGAAGCTTTCTTT
.	TRBV7-2	TRBJ1-2	.	CASSRDGRDYGYTF	TGTGCCAGCAGCCGGGACGGGAGAGACTATGGCTACACCTTC
TRBD1	TRBV7-9	TRBJ1-6	.	CSSSLGQGTSSYNSPLHF	TGTTCCAGCAGTCTCGGACAGGGGACAAGCTCCTATAATTCACCCCTCCACTTT
.	TRBV19	TRBJ1-5	.	CASSIGTGQPQHF	TGTGCCAGTAGTATAGGGACGGGGCAGCCCCAGCATTTT
.	TRBV11-1	TRBJ2-2	.	CASSLRTHPRVLFF	TGTGCCAGCAGCTTGAGGACACACCCACGGGTACTGTTTTTT
.	TRBV11-2	TRBJ2-2	once	CASSLGTFITGELFF	TGTGCCAGCAGCTTAGGGACTTTCATTACCGGGGAGCTGTTTTTT
.	TRBV6-5	TRBJ1-4	once	CASSYSRGKGNEKLFF	TGTGCCAGCAGTTACTCGAGGGGGAAGGGTAATGAAAAACTGTTTTTT
.	TRBV19	TRBJ1-1	.	CASNPGLMNTEAFF	TGTGCCAGTAATCCGGGTTTGATGAACACTGAAGCTTTCTTT
.	TRBV7-2	TRBJ2-3	.	CASSLEEWDTQYF	TGTGCCAGCAGCTTAGAGGAGTGGGATACGCAGTATTTT
.	TRBV7-9	TRBJ2-7	.	CAGNPDTTYEQYF	TGTGCCGGCAATCCGGACACTACCTACGAGCAGTACTTC
TRBD2	TRBV4-2	TRBJ2-2	few	CASSQEPPGTSSFTGELFF	TGTGCCAGCAGCCAAGAACCCCCGGGGACTAGCTCCTTCACCGGGGAGCTGTTTTTT
TRBD1	TRBV6-6	TRBJ1-2	few	CASRTGGSGGYTF	TGTGCCAGCAGGACAGGGGGCTCGGGTGGCTACACCTTC
TRBD2	TRBV6-6	TRBJ2-7	few	CASSYETSRYYEQYF	TGTGCCAGCAGTTACGAGACTAGCAGATACTACGAGCAGTACTTC
.	TRBV23-1	TRBJ1-1	.	CASSQRTEMNTEAFF	TGCGCCAGCAGTCAGAGGACAGAGATGAACACTGAAGCTTTCTTT
.	TRBV21-1	TRBJ2-1	.	CASSKEQRSYNEQFF	TGTGCCAGCAGCAAAGAGCAACGCTCCTACAATGAGCAGTTCTTC
TRBD1	TRBV7-9	TRBJ1-2	.	CSSSFTGTEPSYGYTF	TGTTCCAGCAGCTTTACCGGGACAGAACCCTCCTATGGCTACACCTTC
TRBD2	TRBV7-2	TRBJ2-7	.	CASSLAIAGDSSYEQYF	TGTGCCAGCAGCTTAGCGATAGCGGGGGACAGCTCCTACGAGCAGTACTTC
TRBD2	TRBV5-1	TRBJ2-7	once	CASSLGGLAGVREQYF	TGCGCCAGCAGCTTGGGCGGACTAGCGGGAGTTCGTGAGCAGTACTTC
TRBD1	TRBV19	TRBJ1-2	.	CASSILIDRALEGYTF	TGTGCCAGTAGTATACTCATCGACAGGGCCTTGGAGGGCTACACCTTC
.	TRBV5-1	TRBJ2-7	.	CASSLSGGPSSYEQYF	TGCGCCAGCAGCTTGTCGGGCGGGCCGAGCTCCTACGAGCAGTACTTC